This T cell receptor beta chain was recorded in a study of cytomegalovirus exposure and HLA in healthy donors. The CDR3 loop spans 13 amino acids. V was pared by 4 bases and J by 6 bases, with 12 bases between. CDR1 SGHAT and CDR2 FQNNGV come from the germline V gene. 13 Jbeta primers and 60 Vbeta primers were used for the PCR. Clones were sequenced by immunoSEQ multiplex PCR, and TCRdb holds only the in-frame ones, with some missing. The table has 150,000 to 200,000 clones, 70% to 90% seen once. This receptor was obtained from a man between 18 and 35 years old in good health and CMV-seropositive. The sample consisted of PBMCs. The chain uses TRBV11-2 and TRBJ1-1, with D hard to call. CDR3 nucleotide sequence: TGTGCCAGCAGCTCGGATCGACATGCTGAAGCTTTCTTT. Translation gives CASSSDRHAEAFF.